These 30 T cell receptor beta chains were all obtained from the same sample, sequenced in a study of T cell responses to AZD1222 COVID-19 vaccine. Produced via immunoSEQ multiplex PCR; TCRdb's table is partial and in-frame only. The repertoire holds 170,000 or so clones, with roughly nine tenths as singletons. The sequences come from peripheral blood, collected on day 0 of AZD1222 vaccination. The source is an adult in good health.

The chain has TRBV19 and TRBJ1-2; TRBD1 might be the D (6 bases). This CDR3 has 14 residues. In germline, CDR1 is LNHDA, CDR2 SQIVND (reference sequence). The ends were cut back, 3 bases at V and 5 bases at J, with 13 bases in the middle. This CDR3 reads CASSIRGTKYGYTF. The CDR3 DNA is TGTGCCAGTAGTATCCGAGGGACAAAGTATGGCTACACCTTC.

The CDR3 DNA sequence: TGTGCCAGCAGCTTATTTGTAGGTCAGCCCCAGCATTTT. Translation: CASSLFVGQPQHF. The V call is TRBV7-2, the J call TRBJ1-5, with D unclear. Trimming took off 2 bases at V and 6 bases at J, with 8 bases between the two ends. CDR3 length: 13 amino acids. Germline loops: CDR1 SGHTA, CDR2 FQGNSA.

This chain connects TRBV3-1 (or the pseudogene TRBV3-2) to TRBJ1-2, with 8 bases identical to TRBD1. The CDR3 covers 14 residues. In germline, CDR1 is LGHDT, CDR2 YNNKEL (reference sequence). J was trimmed by 6 bases and V by 0 bases; bases with no gene match: 3. CDR3 nucleotide sequence: TGTGCCAGCAGCCAAGATGGACAGGGCGATGGCTACACCTTC. It codes for CASSQDGQGDGYTF.

The chain is built from TRBV9 and TRBJ2-1, with TRBD2 identical over 10 bases. The CDR3 totals 17 residues. Germline V gene data show CDR1 as SGDLS and CDR2 as YYNGEE. The ends lost 1 base at V and 2 bases at J; junction bases unmatched: 6. The CDR3 loop is CASSVLQGTSAYNEQFF. The CDR3 DNA reads as TGTGCCAGCAGCGTACTTCAGGGGACTAGCGCCTACAATGAGCAGTTCTTC.

V is TRBV10-2 and J is TRBJ1-1; unclear D gene. The germline gives CDR1 WSHSY, CDR2 SAAADI. The CDR3 loop spans 15 amino acids. Trimming left V 4 bases short and J 2 bases short, with 14 bases between. CDR3 bases: TGCGCCAGCAGTGTTCGGCCTCAGTCAAACACTGAAGCTTTCTTT. Translated: CASSVRPQSNTEAFF.

V gene TRBV2 combines with J gene TRBJ1-1, with D unclear. Trimming removed 10 bases at V and 1 base at J, with 10 bases between. Germline loops: CDR1 SNHLY, CDR2 FYNNEI. The CDR3 sequence is 12 residues long. CDR3 in amino acids: CATPHPNTEAFF. The CDR3 DNA is TGTGCCACCCCACACCCGAACACTGAAGCTTTCTTT.

J is TRBJ2-3 and V is TRBV5-6, with D possibly matching TRBD2 (5 bases). CDR1 is SGHDT and CDR2 is YYEEEE in the germline V gene. V lost 2 bases and J 3 bases, leaving 13 bases between the germline ends. The CDR3 spans 15 residues. In DNA, the CDR3 is TGTGCCAGCAGCTTCCTCGGGGTTGGGACAGATACGCAGTATTTT. This translates into CASSFLGVGTDTQYF. The full variable domain, in which reference TRBV5-6 and TRBJ2-3 provide the parts outside the CDR3, is DAGVTQSPTHLIKTRGQQVTLRCSPKSGHDTVSWYQQALGQGPQFIFQYYEEEERQRGNFPDRFSGHQFPNYSSELNVNALLLGDSALYLCASSFLGVGTDTQYFGPGTRLTVL.

The rearrangement joins TRBV3-1 (or the pseudogene TRBV3-2) to TRBJ1-3, with TRBD1 as a possible D gene (6 bases). Between the trimmed V and J ends, which lost 1 base and 0 bases, there was a span of 19 bases. This CDR3 comprises 19 residues. CDR1 is LGHDT and CDR2 is YNNKEL in the germline V gene (reference sequence). CDR3 region: CASSQGSIGGPVSGNTIYF. The CDR3 DNA sequence: TGTGCCAGCAGCCAAGGTAGTATCGGGGGGCCCGTCTCTGGAAACACCATATATTTT.

The chain combines TRBV19 with TRBJ1-4; no firm D call. V lost 3 bases, J lost 5 bases, and 4 bases lay in between. Germline V gene sequence: CDR1 LNHDA, CDR2 SQIVND (reference sequence). This CDR3 comprises 12 residues. CDR3 in amino acids: CASSMTNEKLFF. For the CDR3, the DNA is TGTGCCAGTAGTATGACAAATGAAAAACTGTTTTTT.

The genes are TRBV4-2 and TRBJ2-7; the D gene is possibly TRBD1 (5 bases). V lost 0 bases and J 2 bases, leaving 8 bases between the germline ends. There are 14 residues in the CDR3. From germline, CDR1 is LGHNA and CDR2 YNFKEQ. Here the CDR3 reads CASSQDLQAYEQYF. CDR3 DNA: TGTGCCAGCAGCCAAGATTTACAGGCCTACGAGCAGTACTTC.

The V and J genes are TRBV27 and TRBJ1-3; 9 bases match TRBD1. The CDR3 consists of 16 residues. Germline CDR1 is MNHEY and CDR2 is SMNVEV (reference sequence). V shed 6 bases, J shed 3 bases, and the junction held 9 bases outside the gene matches. The CDR3 DNA reads as TGTGCCAGCAGACAACTTACAGGGGGCAGTGGAAACACCATATATTTT. Encoded protein: CASRQLTGGSGNTIYF.

This chain uses TRBV2 with TRBJ2-2; no firm D call. Germline values: CDR1 SNHLY, CDR2 FYNNEI. V lost 1 base to trimming and J lost 3 bases, with 3 bases between them. The CDR3 is made up of 13 amino acids. The CDR3 here is CASSEDYTGELFF. The CDR3 DNA reads as TGTGCCAGCAGTGAAGATTACACCGGGGAGCTGTTTTTT. Combining the CDR3 with reference TRBV2 and TRBJ2-2 gives the whole variable domain EPEVTQTPSHQVTQMGQEVILRCVPISNHLYFYWYRQILGQKVEFLVSFYNNEISEKSEIFDDQFSVERPDGSNFTLKIRSTKLEDSAMYFCASSEDYTGELFFGEGSRLTVL.

J is TRBJ2-7 and V is TRBV30, with D possibly being TRBD1 (6 bases). Germline V lookup: CDR1 GTSNPN, CDR2 SVGIG (reference sequence). V was shortened by 2 bases and J by 3 bases, with 17 bases between the two germline ends. This CDR3 has 15 amino acids. The CDR3 DNA follows: TGTGCCTGGAGTTCCTCGGACAGTAAGTTCTACGAGCAGTACTTC. Translated: CAWSSSDSKFYEQYF.

The rearrangement links TRBV28 to TRBJ1-2, with unresolved D. The germline gives CDR1 MDHEN, CDR2 SYDVKM. V was trimmed by 3 bases and J by 7 bases, leaving 12 bases between them. The CDR3 spans 13 residues. The CDR3 DNA follows: TGTGCCAGCAGTTTTTCCAGGAGCGGTGGCTACACCTTC. Translation gives CASSFSRSGGYTF.

V usage is TRBV6-1 and J usage is TRBJ2-3; TRBD1 is a possible D gene (6 bases). Between the trimmed V and J ends, which lost 1 base and 2 bases, there was a span of 10 bases. CDR1 is MNHNS and CDR2 is SASEGT in the germline V gene. CDR3 length: 15 residues. The CDR3 loop reads CASSEGQAHTDTQYF. CDR3 nucleotides: TGTGCCAGCAGTGAAGGACAGGCCCACACAGATACGCAGTATTTT.

The gene calls are TRBV5-1 and TRBJ2-2, with 10 bases fitting TRBD2. Germline trimming cut 2 bases from V and 1 base from J; bases unmatched to any gene: 8. CDR1 is SGHRS, CDR2 YFSETQ, per germline. CDR3 length: 18 residues. The CDR3 nucleotides read TGCGCCAGCAGCTTTATCGGCCTAGCGGGGGTGAACACCGGGGAGCTGTTTTTT. Its translation is CASSFIGLAGVNTGELFF. The complete variable domain, with remaining parts taken from reference TRBV5-1 and TRBJ2-2, reads KAGVTQTPRYLIKTRGQQVTLSCSPISGHRSVSWYQQTPGQGLQFLFEYFSETQRNKGNFPGRFSGRQFSNSRSEMNVSTLELGDSALYLCASSFIGLAGVNTGELFFGEGSRLTVL.

The gene calls are TRBV19 and TRBJ2-1; 16 bases are shared with TRBD2. CDR3 size: 16 residues. Germline lookup yields CDR1 LNHDA and CDR2 SQIVND (reference sequence). The V and J ends lost 7 bases and 7 bases, in that order; junction bases with no gene match: 7. For the CDR3, the DNA is TGTGCCAGTATCGGGACTAGCGGGGGGGTGCTGAATGAGCAGTTCTTC. Translated, it gives CASIGTSGGVLNEQFF.

The genes are TRBV28 and TRBJ1-6; D perhaps matches TRBD1 (6 bases). Germline assignment: CDR1 MDHEN and CDR2 SYDVKM. The CDR3 has 16 residues. The V end was cut by 6 bases, the J end by 10 bases, with 22 bases between. The CDR3 is CASSFSSRGTGSPLHF. The CDR3 DNA sequence: TGTGCCAGCAGCTTCTCCTCCAGGGGAACGGGGTCACCCCTCCACTTT.

The rearrangement uses TRBV7-8 and TRBJ1-1, with D perhaps TRBD1 (6 bases). The length of the CDR3 is 15 residues. Germline values: CDR1 SGHVS, CDR2 FQNEAQ. V gave up 5 bases and J gave up 2 bases, with 15 bases separating them. DNA for the CDR3: TGTGCCAGCAGCCTCGGTGTACAGGGCAACACTGAAGCTTTCTTT. Protein: CASSLGVQGNTEAFF.

The chain carries TRBV6-1 and TRBJ1-6; D not resolved. This CDR3 comprises 16 residues. Trimming removed 4 bases from V and 0 bases from J, with 10 bases in between. Germline V gives CDR1 MNHNS, CDR2 SASEGT. In DNA, the CDR3 is TGTGCCAGCAGTGGGGCCCCAAGCTCCTATAATTCACCCCTCCACTTT. Amino acid sequence: CASSGAPSSYNSPLHF.

V and J are TRBV7-6 and TRBJ1-3; 10 positions match TRBD1. Trimming took 2 bases from V and 4 from J; bases not matched to a gene: 5. CDR3 size: 16 residues. Germline assignment: CDR1 SGHVS and CDR2 FNYEAQ. CDR3 nucleotides: TGTGCCAGCAGCTTAAGGCAGGGACAGGGGGGAAACACCATATATTTT. This encodes CASSLRQGQGGNTIYF.

The V gene is TRBV19, the J gene TRBJ2-7; 8 nucleotides match TRBD1. The V gene's germline CDR1 is LNHDA and CDR2 SQIVND (reference sequence). The CDR3 sequence is 14 residues long. V trimming: 11 bases; J trimming: 2 bases; junction bases outside the gene matches: 11. CDR3 in DNA: TGTGCCTCACAAGCCGGGACAGGAACCTACGAGCAGTACTTC. It specifies CASQAGTGTYEQYF. The full variable domain, in which reference TRBV19 and TRBJ2-7 provide the parts outside the CDR3, is DGGITQSPKYLFRKEGQNVTLSCEQNLNHDAMYWYRQDPGQGLRLIYYSQIVNDFQKGDIAEGYSVSREKKESFPLTVTSAQKNPTAFYLCASQAGTGTYEQYFGPGTRLTVT.

The J gene is TRBJ1-3, the V gene TRBV7-9; 8 nucleotides match TRBD1. V lost 5 bases and J lost 8; bases outside the gene matches: 5. Germline CDR1 is SEHNR and CDR2 is FQNEAQ (reference sequence). The CDR3 is made up of 13 amino acids. The DNA of the CDR3 is TGTGCCAGCAGCGGCAGGGGGCAATACACCATATATTTT. It translates to CASSGRGQYTIYF.

J is TRBJ2-7 and V is TRBV2; weak D call: TRBD2 (6 bases). CDR1 is SNHLY, CDR2 FYNNEI, per germline. Trimming cost V 4 bases and J 0 bases, with 13 bases left between them. There are 15 residues in the CDR3. CDR3 bases: TGTGCCAGCAGTGTTCCGCGGGGAAGCTCCTACGAGCAGTACTTC. The encoded protein is CASSVPRGSSYEQYF.

The rearrangement uses TRBV7-9 and TRBJ1-3, with D unresolved. The CDR3 has 14 residues. V shed 6 bases and J shed 2 bases, with 11 bases lying between them. Germline values: CDR1 SEHNR, CDR2 FQNEAQ (reference sequence). CDR3 in amino acids: CASSFGGTGNTIYF. In DNA form, the CDR3 reads TGTGCCAGCAGTTTCGGAGGAACTGGAAACACCATATATTTT.

Details on this clone: Its ends do not fully match the called genes, so a read error is possible. The chain uses TRBV3-1 (or the pseudogene TRBV3-2) and TRBJ2-5; 7 positions match TRBD2. Germline V CDR1 and CDR2: LGHDT, YNNKEL (reference sequence). The CDR3 has 15 amino acids. CDR3 DNA sequence: TGTGCCAGCAGTCAAGGGCGGGGGACTCAAGAGACCCAGTACTTC. It codes for CASSQGRGTQETQYF.

This sequence joins TRBV13 and TRBJ1-2; 7 bases fit TRBD1. V was clipped by 5 bases and J by 4 bases; unmatched bases: 10. CDR3 size: 15 residues. Germline-derived CDR1 and CDR2 are PRHDT and FYEKMQ (reference sequence). CDR3 sequence reads: CASSIQTGRAYGYTF. Written as DNA, the CDR3 is TGTGCCAGCAGCATCCAGACAGGGCGGGCCTATGGCTACACCTTC.

The chain joins TRBV6-2 or TRBV6-3 to TRBJ2-3; D possibly corresponds to TRBD1 (5 bases). The CDR3 runs to 16 residues. Trimming cost V 5 bases and J 0 bases, with 15 bases left between them. Germline V gene lookup returns CDR1 MNHEY and CDR2 SVGEGT. This CDR3 is CASSDPIGASTDTQYF. The CDR3 DNA sequence: TGTGCCAGCAGTGACCCTATTGGGGCTAGCACAGATACGCAGTATTTT.

This clone has just a few counts. The V and J genes are TRBV15 and TRBJ2-3, with TRBD2 identical over 8 bases. V shed 0 bases, J shed 2 bases, and the junction held 10 bases outside the gene matches. CDR1 is LNHNV, CDR2 YYDKDF, per germline (reference sequence). The CDR3 length is 18 residues. CDR3 DNA sequence: TGTGCCACCAGCAGAGATACCCTAGCGGGCTGGCCCACAGATACGCAGTATTTT. Its protein product is CATSRDTLAGWPTDTQYF.

This clone was seen once. This chain connects TRBV9 to TRBJ1-1, with 7 bases lining up with TRBD1. Germline assignment: CDR1 SGDLS and CDR2 YYNGEE. CDR3 size: 14 residues. The junction had 10 bases not matched to a gene; V was cut back by 0 bases and J by 11 bases. The CDR3 DNA reads as TGTGCCAGCAGCGTAGGGGACAGACCGACAGGGGCTTTCTTT. Its translation is CASSVGDRPTGAFF.